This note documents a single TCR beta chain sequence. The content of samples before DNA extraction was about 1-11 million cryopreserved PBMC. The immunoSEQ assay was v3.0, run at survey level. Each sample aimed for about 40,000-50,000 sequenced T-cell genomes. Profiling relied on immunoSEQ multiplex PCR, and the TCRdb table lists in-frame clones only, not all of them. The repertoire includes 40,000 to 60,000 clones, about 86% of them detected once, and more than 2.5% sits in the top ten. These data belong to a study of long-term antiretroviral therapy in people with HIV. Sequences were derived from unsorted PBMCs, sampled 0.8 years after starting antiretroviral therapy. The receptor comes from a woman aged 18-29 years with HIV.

The CDR3 DNA sequence: TGTGCCAGCAGTTACGGGACTAGCCTCTACGAGCAGTACTTC. Its protein is CASSYGTSLYEQYF. V usage is TRBV27 and J usage is TRBJ2-7; 9 bases line up with TRBD2. The V gene end was trimmed by 4 bases and the J gene end by 3 bases; junction bases not matched to a gene: 4. The germline V gene has CDR1 MNHEY and CDR2 SMNVEV (reference sequence). The CDR3 has 14 residues.